This T cell receptor beta chain originates from a study of blood T cell repertoires in COVID-19. CDR1 and CDR2 from the germline V gene are SNHLY and FYNNEI. The V end was cut by 6 bases, the J end by 3 bases, with 11 bases between. This CDR3 region has 13 residues. Clones were sequenced by immunoSEQ multiplex PCR, and TCRdb holds only the in-frame ones, with some missing. The sample shows over 200,000 clones, around 80% of them seen only once. The receptor's source is an elderly man with acute or convalescent COVID-19. The rearrangement joins TRBV2 to TRBJ1-1, with D maybe TRBD1 (5 bases). Sample: peripheral blood. Written as DNA, the CDR3 is TGTGCCAGCAGCAGGGAGGAGGACACTGAAGCTTTCTTT. The encoded protein is CASSREEDTEAFF. Full variable domain (missing parts from reference TRBV2 and TRBJ1-1): EPEVTQTPSHQVTQMGQEVILRCVPISNHLYFYWYRQILGQKVEFLVSFYNNEISEKSEIFDDQFSVERPDGSNFTLKIRSTKLEDSAMYFCASSREEDTEAFFGQGTRLTVV.